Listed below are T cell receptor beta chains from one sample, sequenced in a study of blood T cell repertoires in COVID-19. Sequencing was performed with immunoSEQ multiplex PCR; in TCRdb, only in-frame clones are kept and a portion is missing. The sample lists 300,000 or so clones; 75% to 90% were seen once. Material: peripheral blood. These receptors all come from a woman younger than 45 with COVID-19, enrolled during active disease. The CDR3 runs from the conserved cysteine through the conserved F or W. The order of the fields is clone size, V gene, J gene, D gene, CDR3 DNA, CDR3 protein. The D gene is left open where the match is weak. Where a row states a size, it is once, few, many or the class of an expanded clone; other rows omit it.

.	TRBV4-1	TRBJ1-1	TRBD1	TGCGCCAGCAGCCCCAGGGGGCCCAACACTGAAGCTTTCTTT	CASSPRGPNTEAFF
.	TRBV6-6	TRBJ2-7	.	TGTGCCAGCCAGGGGCGGGCAGGAGGACCATCCTACGAGCAGTACTTC	CASQGRAGGPSYEQYF
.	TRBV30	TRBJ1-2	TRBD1	TGTGCCTCAACGACAGGGGGCAAAGGCTACACCTTC	CASTTGGKGYTF
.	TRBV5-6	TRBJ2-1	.	TGTGCCAGCAGCTACGCCTCCCTAGCGACTGGCGATTTCATAGATGAGCAGTTCTTC	CASSYASLATGDFIDEQFF
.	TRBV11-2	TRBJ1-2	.	TGTGCCAGTAGCGTACTAACGGGGGGAGGCCATTATGGCTACACCTTC	CASSVLTGGGHYGYTF
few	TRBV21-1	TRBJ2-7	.	TGTGCCAGCATCGGAGGGTACGAGCAGTACTTC	CASIGGYEQYF
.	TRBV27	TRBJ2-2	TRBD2	TGTGCCAGCAGTTTATCGCCTAGCGGGAGTTTCACCGGGGAGCTGTTTTTT	CASSLSPSGSFTGELFF
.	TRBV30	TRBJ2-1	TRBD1	TGTGCCTGGAGGCTGACAGGGGGGAATGAGCAGTTCTTC	CAWRLTGGNEQFF
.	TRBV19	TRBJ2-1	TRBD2	TGTGCCAGTAGTGTCGGACTAGCGGGAGTTGACAATGAGCAGTTCTTC	CASSVGLAGVDNEQFF
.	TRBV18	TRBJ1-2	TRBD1	TGTGCCAGCTCACCACCTCCAGGGACAGGGGCTTATGGCTACACCTTC	CASSPPPGTGAYGYTF
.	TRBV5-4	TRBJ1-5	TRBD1	TGTGCCAGCAGGGGGCCGGGACAGGGAAGAAATCAGCCCCAGCATTTT	CASRGPGQGRNQPQHF
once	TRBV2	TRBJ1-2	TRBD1	TGTGCCAGCAGGGAGGTCGAAATACAAGGGGGCGGCTACACCTTC	CASREVEIQGGGYTF
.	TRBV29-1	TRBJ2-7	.	TGCAGCGTTGAATTTGGGACTTCTCCCTACGAGCAGTACTTC	CSVEFGTSPYEQYF
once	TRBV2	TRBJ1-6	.	TGTGCCAGCCACGGACTGAATAATTCACCCCTCCACTTT	CASHGLNNSPLHF
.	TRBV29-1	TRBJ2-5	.	TGCAGCGTTGGTTCTAGAGGGGGAGAGACCCAGTACTTC	CSVGSRGGETQYF
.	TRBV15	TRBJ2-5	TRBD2	TGTGCCACCGCAAATAGCGGGAGACACCAAGAGACCCAGTACTTC	CATANSGRHQETQYF
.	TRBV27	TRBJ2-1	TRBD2	TGTGCCAGCACCACCGGGACTAGCGGGAGCAATGAGCAGTTCTTC	CASTTGTSGSNEQFF
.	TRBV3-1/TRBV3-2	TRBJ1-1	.	TGTGCCAGCAGCCCCGGCATAGGGGGTAACACTGAAGCTTTCTTT	CASSPGIGGNTEAFF
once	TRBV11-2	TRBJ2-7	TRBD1	TGTGCCAGCAGCTCCGGACAGGTCTCCTACGAGCAGTACTTC	CASSSGQVSYEQYF
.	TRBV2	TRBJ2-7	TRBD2	TGTGCCAGCAGTGGGATTAGCGGGGCCTACGAGCAGTACTTC	CASSGISGAYEQYF
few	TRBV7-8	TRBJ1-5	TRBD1	TGTGCCAGCAGCACCCGGGACAGTAGCAATCAGCCCCAGCATTTT	CASSTRDSSNQPQHF
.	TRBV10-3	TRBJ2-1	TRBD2	TGTGCCATCAGCGAAGACCCAACCGGGACTAGGGACGAGCAGTTCTTC	CAISEDPTGTRDEQFF
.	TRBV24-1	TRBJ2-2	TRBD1	TGTGCCACCAGTGAGTCGGGACAGGACACCGGGGAGCTGTTTTTT	CATSESGQDTGELFF
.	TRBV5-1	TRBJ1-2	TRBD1	TGCGCCAGCAGCCTTCCGGGACAGGGCCATGGCTACACCTTC	CASSLPGQGHGYTF
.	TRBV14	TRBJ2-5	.	TGTGCCAGCAGCAGGGCAGGGGCGGTGACCCAGTACTTC	CASSRAGAVTQYF
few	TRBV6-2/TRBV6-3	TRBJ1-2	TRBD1	TGTGCCAGCAGTTTCGGGACAGTTTACACCTTC	CASSFGTVYTF
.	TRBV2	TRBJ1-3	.	TGTGCCAGCAGTGTCGTTCCTGGAAACACCATATATTTT	CASSVVPGNTIYF
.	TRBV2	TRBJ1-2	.	TGTGCCAGCAGTGAATTGGCAGGGCTCTCCGATGGCTACACCTTC	CASSELAGLSDGYTF
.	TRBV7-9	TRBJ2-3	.	TGTGCCAGCAGCTTAGGGGGCGGGGCAGATACGCAGTATTTT	CASSLGGGADTQYF
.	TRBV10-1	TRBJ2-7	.	TGCGCCAGCTCCTTGGCGGGGTCCTACGAGCAGTACTTC	CASSLAGSYEQYF
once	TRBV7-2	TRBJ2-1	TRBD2	TGTGCCAGCAGCCCACATGGACTAGCGGAGAACAATGAGCAGTTCTTC	CASSPHGLAENNEQFF
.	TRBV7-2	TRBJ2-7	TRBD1	TGTGCCAGCAGCCGGGGACAGGTGCTCGAGCAGTACTTC	CASSRGQVLEQYF
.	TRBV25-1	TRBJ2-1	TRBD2	TGTGCCAGCAGTAAGGAGGCTAGCGGGAGGTACAATGAGCAGTTCTTC	CASSKEASGRYNEQFF
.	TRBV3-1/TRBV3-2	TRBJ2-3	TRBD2	TGTGCCAGCAGCCACGGGACTAGCGGTAGTACAGATACGCAGTATTTT	CASSHGTSGSTDTQYF
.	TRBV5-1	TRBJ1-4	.	TGCGCCAGCAGCATCGGACAGAATGAAAAACTGTTTTTT	CASSIGQNEKLFF
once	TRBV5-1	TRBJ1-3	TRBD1	TGCGCCAGCAGCCGGACAGGGTCTGGAAACACCATATATTTT	CASSRTGSGNTIYF
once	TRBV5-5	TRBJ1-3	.	TGTGCCAGCAGCTTGTTCGGGGACTCTGGAAACACCATATATTTT	CASSLFGDSGNTIYF
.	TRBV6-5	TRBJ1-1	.	TGTGCCAGCAGTTACTCGTCCGGGTCCACTGAAGCTTTCTTT	CASSYSSGSTEAFF
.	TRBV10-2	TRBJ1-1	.	TGCGCCAGTAGCCCGCGGGTGAACACTGAAGCTTTCTTT	CASSPRVNTEAFF
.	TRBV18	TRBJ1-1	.	TGTGCCAGCTCACCAGGGGCAGACATGAACACTGAAGCTTTCTTT	CASSPGADMNTEAFF
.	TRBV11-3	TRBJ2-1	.	TGTGCCAGCAGCCCCCGACTAGGGGGCGGGAATGAGCAGTTCTTC	CASSPRLGGGNEQFF
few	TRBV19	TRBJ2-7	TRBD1	TGTGCCAGTAGTAAGGGACAGTCCTCTTCCTACGAGCAGTACTTC	CASSKGQSSSYEQYF
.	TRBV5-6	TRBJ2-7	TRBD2	TGTGCCAGCAGTTTACTAGCGGGAGGGCCTTACGAGCAGTACTTC	CASSLLAGGPYEQYF
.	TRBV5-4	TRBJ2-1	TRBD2	TGTGCCAGCAGCGGGGGGACTAGCGGTTGGAACCTTAACAATGAGCAGTTCTTC	CASSGGTSGWNLNNEQFF
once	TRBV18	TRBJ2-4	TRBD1	TGTGCCAGCTCACCGACAGGGGCGGACATTCAGTACTTC	CASSPTGADIQYF
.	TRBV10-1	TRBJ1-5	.	TGCGCCAGCAGTGAGTCGTTCGGTCAGCCCCAGCATTTT	CASSESFGQPQHF
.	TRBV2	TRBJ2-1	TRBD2	TGTGCCAGCAGTGAAGCCCCTAGCGGGAGGGTGGGAAATGAGCAGTTCTTC	CASSEAPSGRVGNEQFF
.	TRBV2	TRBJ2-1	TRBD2	TGTGCCAGCAGAGCGACTAGCGGGTTCACCTACAATGAGCAGTTCTTC	CASRATSGFTYNEQFF